Listed below are T cell receptor beta chains from one sample, sequenced in a study of cytomegalovirus exposure and HLA in healthy donors. Only in-frame clones appear in the TCRdb table, and some are missing; sequencing was by immunoSEQ multiplex PCR. The table shows a few hundred thousand clones, with 86% occurring only once. Sequencing input: PBMCs. The receptors shown here come from a young woman in good health and CMV-seronegative. CDR3s include the opening cysteine and the closing phenylalanine or tryptophan. Each record gives: D gene, V gene, clone size, J gene, CDR3 protein, CDR3 DNA. A D gene is named only where the DNA matches it firmly. Clone size appears in some rows only: once, few, many, or a class for an expanded clone.

d_call: TRBD2; v_call: TRBV29-1; clone_size: .; j_call: TRBJ2-2; cdr3_aa: CSVEDLTAGGPRGENTGELFF; cdr3_nt: TGCAGCGTTGAAGATCTGACAGCGGGAGGGCCCCGTGGGGAGAACACCGGGGAGCTGTTTTTT
d_call: .; v_call: TRBV6-4; clone_size: few; j_call: TRBJ2-2; cdr3_aa: CASSDSAGNTGELFF; cdr3_nt: TGTGCCAGCAGTGACTCTGCAGGGAACACCGGGGAGCTGTTTTTT
d_call: .; v_call: TRBV6-4; clone_size: once; j_call: TRBJ2-3; cdr3_aa: CASSVCSGSTDTQYF; cdr3_nt: TGTGCCAGCAGTGTGTGCAGCGGGAGCACAGATACGCAGTATTTT
d_call: TRBD1; v_call: TRBV10-2; clone_size: .; j_call: TRBJ2-7; cdr3_aa: CASRQGQGSYEQYF; cdr3_nt: TGCGCCAGCAGGCAGGGACAGGGGTCCTACGAGCAGTACTTC
d_call: .; v_call: TRBV28; clone_size: .; j_call: TRBJ1-5; cdr3_aa: CASSSTGLQPQHF; cdr3_nt: TGTGCCAGCAGTTCGACAGGATTACAGCCCCAGCATTTT
d_call: TRBD1; v_call: TRBV7-2; clone_size: .; j_call: TRBJ2-3; cdr3_aa: CASRVDRGPQDTQYF; cdr3_nt: TGTGCCAGCAGAGTAGACAGGGGCCCCCAGGATACGCAGTATTTT
d_call: .; v_call: TRBV10-2; clone_size: .; j_call: TRBJ2-5; cdr3_aa: CASGSGQGEETQYF; cdr3_nt: TGCGCCAGCGGGTCTGGCCAGGGCGAAGAGACCCAGTACTTC
d_call: .; v_call: TRBV10-3; clone_size: .; j_call: TRBJ1-2; cdr3_aa: CAILGGRGYTF; cdr3_nt: TGTGCCATCCTTGGGGGCCGGGGCTACACCTTC
d_call: .; v_call: TRBV7-2; clone_size: .; j_call: TRBJ2-3; cdr3_aa: CASSLVVLEGTDTQYF; cdr3_nt: TGTGCCAGCAGCTTAGTGGTCCTAGAAGGCACAGATACGCAGTATTTT
d_call: TRBD1; v_call: TRBV5-1; clone_size: .; j_call: TRBJ2-7; cdr3_aa: CASSPLGQGALYEQYF; cdr3_nt: TGCGCCAGCAGCCCCCTGGGACAGGGGGCGTTATACGAGCAGTACTTC
d_call: TRBD1; v_call: TRBV7-6; clone_size: .; j_call: TRBJ2-6; cdr3_aa: CASSSRDRGAGANVLTF; cdr3_nt: TGTGCCAGCAGCTCCCGGGACAGGGGGGCTGGGGCCAACGTCCTGACTTTC
d_call: .; v_call: TRBV2; clone_size: .; j_call: TRBJ1-5; cdr3_aa: CASSGESMGPQHF; cdr3_nt: TGTGCCAGCAGCGGAGAGTCCATGGGGCCCCAGCATTTT
d_call: .; v_call: TRBV9; clone_size: .; j_call: TRBJ2-2; cdr3_aa: CASSVAVFTGELFF; cdr3_nt: TGTGCCAGCAGCGTAGCAGTCTTCACCGGGGAGCTGTTTTTT
d_call: TRBD1; v_call: TRBV11-2; clone_size: .; j_call: TRBJ2-7; cdr3_aa: CASDRDRGYEQYF; cdr3_nt: TGTGCCAGTGACCGGGACAGGGGTTACGAGCAGTACTTC
d_call: .; v_call: TRBV4-1; clone_size: .; j_call: TRBJ2-1; cdr3_aa: CASSQVIVNEQFF; cdr3_nt: TGCGCCAGCAGCCAAGTTATAGTGAATGAGCAGTTCTTC
d_call: .; v_call: TRBV19; clone_size: .; j_call: TRBJ1-1; cdr3_aa: CASSSPKWGDTEAFF; cdr3_nt: TGTGCCAGTTCTTCCCCTAAATGGGGGGACACTGAAGCTTTCTTT
d_call: TRBD2; v_call: TRBV7-2; clone_size: once; j_call: TRBJ2-1; cdr3_aa: CASTPSGTTTSGEQFF; cdr3_nt: TGTGCCAGCACCCCTTCCGGGACTACCACAAGTGGTGAGCAGTTCTTC
d_call: .; v_call: TRBV5-1; clone_size: .; j_call: TRBJ2-3; cdr3_aa: CASSPQMRTSTDTQYF; cdr3_nt: TGCGCCAGCAGCCCTCAAATGAGGACTAGCACAGATACGCAGTATTTT
d_call: TRBD2; v_call: TRBV7-9; clone_size: .; j_call: TRBJ2-7; cdr3_aa: CASSLGLASSYEQYF; cdr3_nt: TGTGCCAGCAGCTTAGGACTAGCGTCCTCCTACGAGCAGTACTTC
d_call: TRBD1; v_call: TRBV5-1; clone_size: .; j_call: TRBJ2-3; cdr3_aa: CASSPGQASTDTQYF; cdr3_nt: TGCGCCAGCAGTCCAGGACAGGCTAGCACAGATACGCAGTATTTT
d_call: .; v_call: TRBV4-3; clone_size: .; j_call: TRBJ2-7; cdr3_aa: CASSQDLSGQEQYF; cdr3_nt: TGCGCCAGCAGCCAAGATCTGAGTGGGCAGGAGCAGTACTTC
d_call: .; v_call: TRBV27; clone_size: .; j_call: TRBJ2-7; cdr3_aa: CASSWTQLSSYEQYF; cdr3_nt: TGTGCCAGCAGTTGGACTCAATTAAGCTCCTACGAGCAGTACTTC
d_call: TRBD2; v_call: TRBV19; clone_size: .; j_call: TRBJ2-7; cdr3_aa: CASSIGPSGMGEQYF; cdr3_nt: TGTGCCAGTAGTATAGGGCCAAGCGGGATGGGTGAGCAGTACTTC
d_call: .; v_call: TRBV5-4; clone_size: .; j_call: TRBJ1-5; cdr3_aa: CASSLDGGRQPQHF; cdr3_nt: TGTGCCAGCAGCTTGGATGGGGGGAGGCAGCCCCAGCATTTT
d_call: TRBD1; v_call: TRBV9; clone_size: .; j_call: TRBJ1-1; cdr3_aa: CASSVEGTGGRTEAFF; cdr3_nt: TGTGCCAGCAGCGTAGAAGGGACAGGGGGCCGAACTGAAGCTTTCTTT
d_call: TRBD1; v_call: TRBV7-2; clone_size: .; j_call: TRBJ2-7; cdr3_aa: CASSLTGGEQYF; cdr3_nt: TGTGCCAGCAGCCTGACAGGGGGCGAGCAGTACTTC